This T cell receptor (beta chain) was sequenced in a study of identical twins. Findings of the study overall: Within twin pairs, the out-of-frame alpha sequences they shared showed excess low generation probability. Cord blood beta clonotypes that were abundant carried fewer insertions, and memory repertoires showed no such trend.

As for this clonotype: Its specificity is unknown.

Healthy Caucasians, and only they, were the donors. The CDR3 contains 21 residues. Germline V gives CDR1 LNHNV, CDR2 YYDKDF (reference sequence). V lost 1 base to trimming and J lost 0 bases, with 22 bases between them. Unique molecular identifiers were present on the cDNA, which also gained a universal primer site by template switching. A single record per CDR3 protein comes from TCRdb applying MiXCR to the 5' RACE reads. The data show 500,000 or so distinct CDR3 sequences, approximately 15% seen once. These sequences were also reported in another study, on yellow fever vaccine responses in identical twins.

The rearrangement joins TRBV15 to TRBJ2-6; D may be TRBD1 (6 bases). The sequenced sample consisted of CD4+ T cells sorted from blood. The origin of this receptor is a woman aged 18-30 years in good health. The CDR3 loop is CATSRASPRAGVSSGANVLTF. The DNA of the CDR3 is TGTGCCACCAGCAGAGCCTCCCCTAGGGCAGGGGTATCCTCTGGGGCCAACGTCCTGACTTTC. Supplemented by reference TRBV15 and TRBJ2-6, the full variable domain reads DAMVIQNPRYQVTQFGKPVTLSCSQTLNHNVMYWYQQKSSQAPKLLFHYYDKDFNNEADTPDNFQSRRPNTSFCFLDIRSPGLGDTAMYLCATSRASPRAGVSSGANVLTFGAGSRLTVL.